These T cell receptor beta chains were read from a single sample in a study of cytomegalovirus exposure and HLA in healthy donors. The table came from immunoSEQ multiplex PCR; TCRdb's copy has only in-frame clones and leaves some out. The table lists approximately 260,000 clones, approximately 84% of them singletons. Sequenced sample: PBMCs. The receptors stem from a woman aged 40 to 50 in good health and CMV-seropositive. Both conserved end residues are part of each CDR3. D genes are given only for firm matches. Clone size is stated in some rows and not others, as once, few, many or a class when expanded.

J,size,D,V,DNA,CDR3
TRBJ2-3,few,.,TRBV29-1,TGCAGCGTTGAAGATCTACCGGGGTTGAACACAGATACGCAGTATTTT,CSVEDLPGLNTDTQYF
TRBJ2-3,few,TRBD2,TRBV4-3,TGCGCCAGCAGCCAATTATTAGCGGGAGGAGGGCCTAGCACAGATACGCAGTATTTT,CASSQLLAGGGPSTDTQYF
TRBJ1-2,.,TRBD1,TRBV7-2,TGTGCCAGCAGCCTTAGCGGACAGGGGGCGCTTCAGGGCTACACCTTC,CASSLSGQGALQGYTF
TRBJ2-2,.,.,TRBV21-1,TGTGCCAGCAGCTGGGGACAGGGGTACACCGGGGAGCTGTTTTTT,CASSWGQGYTGELFF
TRBJ1-3,few,.,TRBV10-3,TGTGCCATCAGTGAGTCTTATAATGCTGGAAACACCATATATTTT,CAISESYNAGNTIYF
TRBJ2-1,.,.,TRBV28,TGTGCCAGCACAGAGGAGGGACAGCCCAATGAGCAGTTCTTC,CASTEEGQPNEQFF
TRBJ1-2,.,TRBD1,TRBV4-3,TGCGCCAGCAGCCCAAACACGCCTGGGCCAGGGGGAGGCTATGGCTACACCTTC,CASSPNTPGPGGGYGYTF
TRBJ2-1,.,TRBD1,TRBV7-6,TGTGCCAGCAGCCGGACAGGGGGAATGATGGGGTCTGAGCAGTTCTTC,CASSRTGGMMGSEQFF
TRBJ2-7,once,TRBD1,TRBV5-6,TGTGCCAGCAGCCGACAGGGATTCTCCTACGAGCAGTACTTC,CASSRQGFSYEQYF
TRBJ1-2,.,.,TRBV7-9,TGTGCCAGCAGCCTCGGACGGCAGGGAACTCATGGCTACACCTTC,CASSLGRQGTHGYTF
TRBJ1-1,few,.,TRBV4-2,TGTGCCAGCAGCCAAGACCCCGGAGGGAACACTGAAGCTTTCTTT,CASSQDPGGNTEAFF
TRBJ1-2,.,TRBD1,TRBV30,TGTGCCGCCGACAGGGCTGGCTACACCTTC,CAADRAGYTF
TRBJ1-2,.,.,TRBV21-1,TGTGCCAGCAGCAAATTTCGCAACCGAACAAACTATGGCTACACCTTC,CASSKFRNRTNYGYTF
TRBJ1-1,.,.,TRBV5-1,TGCGCCAGCAGCTTGGCCAGGGCGGCTGTAGGGGACACTGAAGCTTTCTTT,CASSLARAAVGDTEAFF
TRBJ1-2,.,TRBD1,TRBV2,TGTGCCAGCAGCCGAACCCGGACAGGGGTAAGCTACACCTTC,CASSRTRTGVSYTF
TRBJ1-1,.,TRBD1,TRBV4-2,TGTGCCAGCAGCCAAGAGTTCTCGACAGGGGGCACTGAAGCTTTCTTT,CASSQEFSTGGTEAFF
TRBJ1-2,.,.,TRBV23-1,TGCGCCAGCATAAGAATAATATCCTCGCTAGGCTATGGCTACACCTTC,CASIRIISSLGYGYTF
TRBJ2-5,.,.,TRBV11-3,TGTGCCAGCAGCTTAGAAGTTGGCAGCCCGGGGACCCAGTACTTC,CASSLEVGSPGTQYF
TRBJ2-3,.,.,TRBV30,TGTGCCTGGAGCCGAGGTGTAAGCACAGATACGCAGTATTTT,CAWSRGVSTDTQYF
TRBJ2-7,.,TRBD2,TRBV7-9,TGTGCCAGCAGCTCCAGGACTAGTTCCTACGAGCAGTACTTC,CASSSRTSSYEQYF
TRBJ2-3,.,TRBD1,TRBV28,TGTGCCAGCAAACAGGGGGCGCCCACAGATACGCAGTATTTT,CASKQGAPTDTQYF
TRBJ2-5,.,.,TRBV5-1,TGCGCCAGCAGCTTGGGACTGAAAGAGCAGTACTTC,CASSLGLKEQYF
TRBJ2-2,.,.,TRBV14,TGTGCCAGCAGTCAATATATATCCGGGGAGCTGTTTTTT,CASSQYISGELFF
TRBJ2-7,.,.,TRBV2,TGTGCCAGCAGCCCACAGGGTTACGAGCAGTACTTC,CASSPQGYEQYF
TRBJ2-7,few,TRBD2,TRBV4-3,TGCGCCAGCAGCGAGTTCCTAGCGGGAGGGCCCTCCTACGAGCAGTACTTC,CASSEFLAGGPSYEQYF
TRBJ2-5,.,TRBD2,TRBV7-7,TGTGCCAGCAGCTCCTTCTTGCGGGAGGGCCAAGAGACCCAGTACTTC,CASSSFLREGQETQYF
TRBJ2-7,few,TRBD2,TRBV7-7,TGTGCGCCTCAGCTTAGGGGAGCGGGAGGTTCCGCTCTATCCTACGAGCAGTACTTC,CAPQLRGAGGSALSYEQYF
TRBJ2-3,.,TRBD2,TRBV4-2,TGTGCCAGCAGCCAAGGACTAGCCGGAGATACGCAGTATTTT,CASSQGLAGDTQYF
TRBJ2-1,.,TRBD2,TRBV18,TGTGCCAGCTCACCACTCCTAGCGGCCTCGGGGGAGCAGTTCTTC,CASSPLLAASGEQFF
TRBJ2-7,.,TRBD1,TRBV18,TGTGCCAGCTCACGGACAGGGGGCGATCAATACGAGCAGTACTTC,CASSRTGGDQYEQYF
TRBJ2-5,.,.,TRBV7-9,TGTGCCAGCCGTACAAACAGGGCGTCAATGGAGACCCAGTACTTC,CASRTNRASMETQYF
TRBJ1-5,.,TRBD1,TRBV30,TGTGCCTGGACCCGGACAGGGCTAAATCAGCCCCAGCATTTT,CAWTRTGLNQPQHF
TRBJ2-7,.,.,TRBV30,TGTGCCTGGAGTGCCTTTTCTTACTACGAGCAGTACTTC,CAWSAFSYYEQYF
TRBJ2-7,.,TRBD1,TRBV5-4,TGTGCCAGCAGCACAGGGACAGGGAAAGGGTACGAGCAGTACTTC,CASSTGTGKGYEQYF
TRBJ2-2,.,TRBD1,TRBV30,TGTGCCTGGGCTCGGGGACAGGGGATAACCGGGGAGCTGTTTTTT,CAWARGQGITGELFF
TRBJ1-1,.,.,TRBV9,TGTGCCAGCAGCGGGGGGGGGTCGGTCACTGAAGCTTTCTTT,CASSGGGSVTEAFF
TRBJ2-7,.,TRBD1,TRBV11-3,TGTGCCAGCAGCTCTACCGGGACAGGGAGGTCCGAGCAGTACTTC,CASSSTGTGRSEQYF
TRBJ2-3,.,TRBD2,TRBV6-6,TGTGCCAGCAGTTTCCCGGGGGGTGGCACAGATACGCAGTATTTT,CASSFPGGGTDTQYF
TRBJ2-1,.,TRBD2,TRBV6-1,TGTGCCAGCAGTGAAGCCTTGAGCGGGAGTTGGCCTTACAATGAGCAGTTCTTC,CASSEALSGSWPYNEQFF
TRBJ2-5,.,.,TRBV7-9,TGTGCCAGCAGCTTGCTGACACGCCAAGAGACCCAGTACTTC,CASSLLTRQETQYF
TRBJ1-1,few,TRBD1,TRBV10-3,TGTGCCATCGGGGCAGGGGGTACCACTGAAGCTTTCTTT,CAIGAGGTTEAFF
TRBJ1-1,.,.,TRBV7-8,TGTGCCAGCAGCTTATTCAGGGGAAATACTGAAGCTTTCTTT,CASSLFRGNTEAFF
TRBJ1-6,.,TRBD1,TRBV9,TGTGCCAGCAGCCTACGGGACAGGGCACATAATTCACCCCTCCACTTT,CASSLRDRAHNSPLHF
TRBJ2-2,.,.,TRBV7-2,TGTGCCAGCAAATTGGAGGTGACCGGGGAGCTGTTTTTT,CASKLEVTGELFF
TRBJ1-4,.,.,TRBV4-3,TGCGCCAGCAGCCCCGTCGGACATAATGAAAAACTGTTTTTT,CASSPVGHNEKLFF
TRBJ2-3,.,TRBD2,TRBV5-1,TGCGCCAGCAGTCCCGTCGCGACTAGCGGGTTCACAGATACGCAGTATTTT,CASSPVATSGFTDTQYF
TRBJ1-2,.,TRBD1,TRBV7-2,TGTGCCAGCAGCCCGGGACAGGGGGTTCACTATGGCTACACCTTC,CASSPGQGVHYGYTF
TRBJ2-7,.,TRBD1,TRBV27,TGTGCCAGCAGTTCATCCCTCGGACAGGGGAGCTCCTACGAGCAGTACTTC,CASSSSLGQGSSYEQYF
TRBJ2-7,.,.,TRBV29-1,TGCAGCGTTGATGGCTTCCTTAGTGACAGGCCCTACGAGCAGTACTTC,CSVDGFLSDRPYEQYF
TRBJ2-6,.,.,TRBV29-1,TGCAGCGTGGGCAGTACCTCTGGGGCCAACGTCCTGACTTTC,CSVGSTSGANVLTF
TRBJ1-5,.,.,TRBV7-2,TGTGCCAGCAGCCGGGGGGCGGGGGGTAATCAGCCCCAGCATTTT,CASSRGAGGNQPQHF
TRBJ2-7,.,TRBD2,TRBV7-3,TGTGCCAGCAGCTTAGGGGCTAGCGGGGACTACGAGCAGTACTTC,CASSLGASGDYEQYF
TRBJ2-7,.,.,TRBV2,TGTGCCAGCAGGGCACAGGGCTACGAGCAGTACTTC,CASRAQGYEQYF
TRBJ2-7,.,TRBD1,TRBV29-1,TGCAGCGTTGAGACAGGGAGATCCTACGAGCAGTACTTC,CSVETGRSYEQYF
TRBJ1-1,.,TRBD1,TRBV29-1,TGCAGCGCCGGACAGGGGAGGACTGAAGCTTTCTTT,CSAGQGRTEAFF
TRBJ2-7,.,TRBD2,TRBV5-6,TGTGCCAGCAGCTCCGGGACTAGACGTAAGCAGTACTTC,CASSSGTRRKQYF
TRBJ2-3,.,.,TRBV19,TGTGCCAGTAGGCGGGAAGGGGCCACAGATACGCAGTATTTT,CASRREGATDTQYF
TRBJ2-7,.,TRBD1,TRBV27,TGTGCCAGCAGTTTGCCGGGACAGGGGGCTGGCGAGCAGTACTTC,CASSLPGQGAGEQYF
TRBJ2-7,.,.,TRBV14,TGTGCCAGCAGCCGCAACGAGCCCTTGTCGCAGTACTTC,CASSRNEPLSQYF
TRBJ2-2,.,TRBD1,TRBV5-1,TGCGCCAGCAGCTTGGGGACAGGTAACACCGGGGAGCTGTTTTTT,CASSLGTGNTGELFF